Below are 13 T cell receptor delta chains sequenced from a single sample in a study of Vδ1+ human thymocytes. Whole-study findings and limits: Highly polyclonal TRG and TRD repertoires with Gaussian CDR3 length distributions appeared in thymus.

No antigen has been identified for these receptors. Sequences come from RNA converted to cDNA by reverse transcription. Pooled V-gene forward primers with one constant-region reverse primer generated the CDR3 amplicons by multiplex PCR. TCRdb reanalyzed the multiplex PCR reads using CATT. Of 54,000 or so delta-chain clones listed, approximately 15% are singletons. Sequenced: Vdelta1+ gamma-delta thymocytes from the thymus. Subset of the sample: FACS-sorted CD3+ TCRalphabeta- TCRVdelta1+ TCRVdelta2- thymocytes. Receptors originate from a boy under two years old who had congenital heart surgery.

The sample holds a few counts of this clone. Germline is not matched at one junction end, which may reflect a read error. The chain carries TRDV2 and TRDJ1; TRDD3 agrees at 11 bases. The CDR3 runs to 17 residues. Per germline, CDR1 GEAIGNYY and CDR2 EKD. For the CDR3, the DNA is TGTGCCCGTGACACCGAGTACTGGGGGATAATCACCGATAAACTCATCTTT. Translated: CARDTEYWGIITDKLIF.

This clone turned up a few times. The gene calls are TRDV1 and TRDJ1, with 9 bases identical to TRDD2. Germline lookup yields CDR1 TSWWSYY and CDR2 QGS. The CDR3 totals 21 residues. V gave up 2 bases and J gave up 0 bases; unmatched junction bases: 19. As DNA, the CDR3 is TGTGCTCTTGGGGAAAGGGGTCCTTCCTACGTAGCGGATTTTTACACCGATAAACTCATCTTT. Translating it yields CALGERGPSYVADFYTDKLIF.

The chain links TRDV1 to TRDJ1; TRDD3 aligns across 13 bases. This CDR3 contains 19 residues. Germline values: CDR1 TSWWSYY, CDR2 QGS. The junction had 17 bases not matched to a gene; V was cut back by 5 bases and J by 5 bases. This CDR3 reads CALGPPFILGDTPGDKLIF. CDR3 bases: TGTGCTCTTGGGCCCCCCTTCATACTGGGGGATACGCCCGGAGATAAACTCATCTTT.

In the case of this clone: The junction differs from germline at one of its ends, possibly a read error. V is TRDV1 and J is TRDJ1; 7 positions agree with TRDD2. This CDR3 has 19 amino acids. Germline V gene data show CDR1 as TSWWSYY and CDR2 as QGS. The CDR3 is CALGERPSSQKMYTDKLIF. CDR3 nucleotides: TGCGCTCTTGGGGAACGCCCTTCCTCCCAAAAGATGTACACCGATAAACTCATCTTT.

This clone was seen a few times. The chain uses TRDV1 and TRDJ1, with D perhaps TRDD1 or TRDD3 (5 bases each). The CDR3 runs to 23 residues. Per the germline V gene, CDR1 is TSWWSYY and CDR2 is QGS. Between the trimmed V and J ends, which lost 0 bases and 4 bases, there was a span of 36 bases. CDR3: CALGELDSILYTRVCAGNDKLIF. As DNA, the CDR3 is TGTGCTCTTGGGGAACTAGATAGTATCCTGTACACGCGCGTCTGCGCGGGGAACGATAAACTCATCTTT.

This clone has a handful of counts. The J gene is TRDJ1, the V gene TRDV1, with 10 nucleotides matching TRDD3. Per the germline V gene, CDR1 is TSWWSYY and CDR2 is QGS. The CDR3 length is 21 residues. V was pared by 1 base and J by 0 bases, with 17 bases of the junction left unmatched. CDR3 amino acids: CALGEQPVLGDLPGYTDKLIF. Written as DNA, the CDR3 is TGTGCTCTTGGGGAACAACCTGTACTGGGGGATTTGCCCGGTTACACCGATAAACTCATCTTT.

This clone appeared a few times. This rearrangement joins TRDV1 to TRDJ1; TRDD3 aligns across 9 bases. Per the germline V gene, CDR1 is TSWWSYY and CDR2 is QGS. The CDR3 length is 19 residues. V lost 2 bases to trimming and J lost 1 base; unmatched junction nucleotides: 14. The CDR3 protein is CALGEAFRGDTRGTDKLIF. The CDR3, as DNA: TGTGCTCTTGGGGAAGCTTTCCGAGGGGATACGCGGGGCACCGATAAACTCATCTTT.

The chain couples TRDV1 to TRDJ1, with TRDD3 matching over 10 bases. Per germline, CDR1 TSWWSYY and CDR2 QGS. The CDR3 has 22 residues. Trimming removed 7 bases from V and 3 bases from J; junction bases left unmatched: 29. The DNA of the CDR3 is TGTGCTCTTGTCCTCCAATGCCTTCCACTAGTACTGGGGGATCTTGGCTCCGATAAACTCATCTTT. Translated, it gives CALVLQCLPLVLGDLGSDKLIF.

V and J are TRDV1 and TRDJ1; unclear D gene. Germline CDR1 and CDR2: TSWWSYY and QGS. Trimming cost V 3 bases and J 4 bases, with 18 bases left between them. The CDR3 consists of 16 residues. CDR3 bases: TGTGCTCTTGGGGACGGTCCGGTGCTAGTTGGCGATAAACTCATCTTT. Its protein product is CALGDGPVLVGDKLIF.

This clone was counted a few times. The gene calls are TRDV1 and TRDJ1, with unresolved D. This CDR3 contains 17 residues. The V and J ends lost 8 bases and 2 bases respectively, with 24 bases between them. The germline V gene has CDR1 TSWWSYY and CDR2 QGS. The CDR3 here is CALLPTPLTAKTDKLIF. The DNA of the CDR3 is TGTGCTCTTTTACCCACACCGTTGACGGCAAAGACCGATAAACTCATCTTT.

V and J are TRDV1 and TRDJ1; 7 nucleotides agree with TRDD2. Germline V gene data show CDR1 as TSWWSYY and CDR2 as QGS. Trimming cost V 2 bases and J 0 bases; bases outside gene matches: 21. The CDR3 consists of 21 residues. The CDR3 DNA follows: TGTGCTCTTGGGGAAGGTGTTTTCCTACGGGAGTCGAGGACCGACACCGATAAACTCATCTTT. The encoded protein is CALGEGVFLRESRTDTDKLIF.

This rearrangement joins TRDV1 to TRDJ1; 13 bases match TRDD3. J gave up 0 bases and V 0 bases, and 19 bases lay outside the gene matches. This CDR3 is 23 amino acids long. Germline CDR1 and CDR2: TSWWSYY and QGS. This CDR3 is CALGELDYYAPLGDTRHTDKLIF. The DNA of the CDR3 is TGTGCTCTTGGGGAACTAGACTACTACGCCCCACTGGGGGATACGCGGCACACCGATAAACTCATCTTT.

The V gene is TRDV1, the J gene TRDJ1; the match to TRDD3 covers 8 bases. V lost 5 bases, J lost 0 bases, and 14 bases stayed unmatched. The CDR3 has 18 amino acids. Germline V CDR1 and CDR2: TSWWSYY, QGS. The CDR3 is CALGKGQTGGFYTDKLIF. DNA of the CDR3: TGTGCTCTTGGGAAAGGACAGACTGGGGGTTTTTACACCGATAAACTCATCTTT.